This T cell receptor beta chain appears in the sequencing data of a study of blood T cell repertoires in COVID-19. Whole-study context: Sites in the United States, Italy and Spain provided acute and convalescent COVID-19 samples. PBMCs, B-cell-depleted T cells, or T cells were the source of the cDNA or gDNA that made up the material.

The cohort comprised adults aged 18 to 89 years residing in some 24 US areas. Methods used by the authors: Reference gene primer amplification in the assay estimated nucleated cell counts. TCRdb keeps only in-frame clones here, not all; method: immunoSEQ multiplex PCR. That table supplies the V and J calls and clone size; D and trimming were determined from the DNA. Of about 220,000 clones listed, about four fifths are singletons. The germline CDR1 and CDR2 sequences are SNHLY and FYNNEI. V dropped 11 bases and J dropped 6 bases, with 20 bases sitting between them. The CDR3 loop spans 14 amino acids. This chain connects TRBV2 to TRBJ2-4, with D perhaps TRBD1 (6 bases). The source of this sequence is a woman aged 40 to 50 who had recovered from COVID-19. Sequenced material: PBMCs or T cells enriched from blood (not recorded which). The CDR3 sequence: CASHRDVNGNIQYF. The CDR3 DNA is TGTGCCTCTCACAGGGATGTGAATGGAAACATTCAGTACTTC.